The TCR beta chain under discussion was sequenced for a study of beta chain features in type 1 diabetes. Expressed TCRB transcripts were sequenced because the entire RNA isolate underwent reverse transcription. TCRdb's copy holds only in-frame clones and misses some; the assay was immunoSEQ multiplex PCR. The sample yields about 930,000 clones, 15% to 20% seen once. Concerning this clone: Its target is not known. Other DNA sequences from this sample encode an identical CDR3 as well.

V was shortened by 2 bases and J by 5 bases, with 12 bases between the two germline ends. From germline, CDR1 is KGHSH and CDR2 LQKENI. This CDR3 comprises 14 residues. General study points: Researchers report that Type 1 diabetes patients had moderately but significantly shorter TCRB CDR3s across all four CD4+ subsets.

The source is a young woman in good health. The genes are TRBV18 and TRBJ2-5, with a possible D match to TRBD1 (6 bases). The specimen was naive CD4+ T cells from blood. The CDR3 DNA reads TGTGCCAGCTCACCATCCCAGGGGCGGGAGACCCAGTACTTC. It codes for CASSPSQGRETQYF. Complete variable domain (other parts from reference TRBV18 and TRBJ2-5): NAGVMQNPRHLVRRRGQEARLRCSPMKGHSHVYWYRQLPEEGLKFMVYLQKENIIDESGMPKERFSAEFPKEGPSILRIQQVVRGDSAAYFCASSPSQGRETQYFGPGTRLLVL.